The sequence of this TCR beta chain was determined in a study of blood T cell repertoires in COVID-19. Background on the study: In each case, the material was cDNA or gDNA derived from T cells, B-cell-depleted T cells, or PBMCs.

In the original processing: Amplification with reference gene primers provided the estimates of nucleated cell counts. Here immunoSEQ multiplex PCR was the method, and the copy in TCRdb shows in-frame clones only, minus some. The V and J calls and the clone size are those of that table, but D and trimming were determined from the DNA. The sample records about 220,000 clones, 82% being singletons. V shed 4 bases and J 1 base; nucleotides not matched to a gene: 4. The CDR3 runs to 16 residues. Germline V gene sequence: CDR1 SGHRS, CDR2 YFSETQ. Sequencing was done on a sample of peripheral blood. The chain combines TRBV5-1 with TRBJ2-1; 11 nucleotides match TRBD1. This receptor was taken from a woman aged 65 to 85 with COVID-19, enrolled during active disease. The CDR3: CASSPGTGGSYNEQFF. The CDR3 DNA reads TGCGCCAGCAGCCCGGGGACAGGGGGGTCCTACAATGAGCAGTTCTTC.